The rows below give T cell receptor beta chains drawn from one sample of a study of graft-versus-host responses after intestinal transplantation. Assay: immunoSEQ multiplex PCR; the TCRdb copy retains only in-frame clones and omits some. This table has roughly 36,000 clones, around four fifths appearing once. The sequencing used PBMCs, collected 1070 days after transplant. These receptors were obtained from a human patient who received an intestinal transplant, so some T cells may come from the graft donor. The CDR3 runs from the conserved cysteine through the conserved F or W. D genes are given only for firm matches. Clone size is stated in some rows and not others, as once, few, many or a class when expanded.

j_call: TRBJ2-7
d_call: -
v_call: TRBV14
clone_size: -
cdr3_aa: CASSSRIRGIDWKSSYEQYF
cdr3_nt: TGTGCCAGCAGCTCGAGAATTAGGGGGATAGACTGGAAGAGCTCCTACGAGCAGTACTTC

j_call: TRBJ1-2
d_call: -
v_call: TRBV2
clone_size: -
cdr3_aa: CASSEEGYYGYTF
cdr3_nt: TGTGCCAGCAGTGAGGAGGGGTACTATGGCTACACCTTC

j_call: TRBJ2-5
d_call: TRBD1
v_call: TRBV7-7
clone_size: -
cdr3_aa: CASSLEGAEETQYF
cdr3_nt: TGTGCTAGCAGCCTCGAGGGGGCTGAAGAGACCCAGTACTTC

j_call: TRBJ1-2
d_call: -
v_call: TRBV2
clone_size: once
cdr3_aa: CASSEARVGGYTF
cdr3_nt: TGTGCCAGCAGTGAAGCGCGGGTGGGGGGCTACACCTTC

j_call: TRBJ2-7
d_call: -
v_call: TRBV4-1
clone_size: -
cdr3_aa: CASSQLDGAYEQYF
cdr3_nt: TGCGCCAGCAGCCAACTGGACGGAGCCTACGAGCAGTACTTC

j_call: TRBJ2-7
d_call: -
v_call: TRBV7-2
clone_size: -
cdr3_aa: CASSLTTYEQYF
cdr3_nt: TGTGCCAGCAGCTTAACAACCTACGAGCAGTACTTC

j_call: TRBJ2-6
d_call: -
v_call: TRBV5-1
clone_size: few
cdr3_aa: CASSPVVATSGANVLTF
cdr3_nt: TGCGCCAGCAGCCCCGTAGTTGCCACGTCTGGGGCCAACGTCCTGACTTTC

j_call: TRBJ2-5
d_call: -
v_call: TRBV5-4
clone_size: -
cdr3_aa: CASSHERLGTEDTQYF
cdr3_nt: TGTGCCAGCAGCCACGAGAGACTAGGAACGGAAGACACCCAGTACTTC

j_call: TRBJ2-3
d_call: TRBD1
v_call: TRBV7-3
clone_size: -
cdr3_aa: CASSRRGLSDTQYF
cdr3_nt: TGTGCCAGCAGCAGAAGGGGGCTGTCAGATACGCAGTATTTT

j_call: TRBJ2-1
d_call: TRBD2
v_call: TRBV4-2
clone_size: medium-sized
cdr3_aa: CASSPPGGAGPNEQFF
cdr3_nt: TGTGCCAGCAGCCCCCCCGGGGGAGCGGGGCCGAATGAGCAGTTCTTC

j_call: TRBJ1-1
d_call: -
v_call: TRBV6-6
clone_size: -
cdr3_aa: CASSYAGQEAFF
cdr3_nt: TGTGCCAGCAGTTACGCAGGACAGGAAGCTTTCTTT

j_call: TRBJ1-1
d_call: -
v_call: TRBV7-8
clone_size: -
cdr3_aa: CASSLGGRGNTEAFF
cdr3_nt: TGTGCCAGCAGCTTAGGTGGGAGGGGGAACACTGAAGCTTTCTTT

j_call: TRBJ2-7
d_call: TRBD2
v_call: TRBV5-4
clone_size: once
cdr3_aa: CASSRETIAGATEQYF
cdr3_nt: TGTGCCAGCAGCAGAGAGACTATAGCGGGAGCGACCGAGCAGTACTTC

j_call: TRBJ1-6
d_call: -
v_call: TRBV4-1
clone_size: -
cdr3_aa: CASSLNGGPLHF
cdr3_nt: TGCGCCAGCAGCCTCAATGGGGGGCCCCTCCACTTT

j_call: TRBJ1-5
d_call: -
v_call: TRBV19
clone_size: few
cdr3_aa: CASSNFVGDFQPQHF
cdr3_nt: TGTGCCAGTTCCAACTTTGTGGGGGATTTTCAGCCCCAGCATTTT